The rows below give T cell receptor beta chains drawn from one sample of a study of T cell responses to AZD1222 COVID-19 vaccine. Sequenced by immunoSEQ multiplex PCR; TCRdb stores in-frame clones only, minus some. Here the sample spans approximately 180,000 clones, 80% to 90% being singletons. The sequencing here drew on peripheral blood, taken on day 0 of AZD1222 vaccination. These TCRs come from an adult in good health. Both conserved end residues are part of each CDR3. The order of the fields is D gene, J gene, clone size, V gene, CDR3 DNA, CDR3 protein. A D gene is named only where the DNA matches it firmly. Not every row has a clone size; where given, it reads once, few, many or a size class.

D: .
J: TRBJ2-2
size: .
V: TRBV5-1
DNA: TGCGCCAGCAGCTTCGGTAGTCCGCCAACCGGGGAGCTGTTTTTT
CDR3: CASSFGSPPTGELFF

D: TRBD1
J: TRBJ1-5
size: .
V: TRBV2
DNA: TGTGCCAGCAGTAGGGACAGGGGAGGCAATCAGCCCCAGCATTTT
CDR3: CASSRDRGGNQPQHF

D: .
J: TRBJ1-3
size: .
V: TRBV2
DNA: TGTGCCAGCAAAAATGAGGACAGCTCTGGAAACACCATATATTTT
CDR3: CASKNEDSSGNTIYF

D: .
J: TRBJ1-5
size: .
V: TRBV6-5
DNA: TGTGCCAGCAGTTTCCAGGGAGGACAGCCCCAGCATTTT
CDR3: CASSFQGGQPQHF

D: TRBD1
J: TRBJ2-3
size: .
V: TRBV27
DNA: TGTGCCAGCGGCCTCCGGGACAGGGGAACAGATACGCAGTATTTT
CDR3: CASGLRDRGTDTQYF

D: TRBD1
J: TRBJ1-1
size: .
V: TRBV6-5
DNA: TGTGCCAGCAGTAGGACAGGTGTGGCTTTCTTT
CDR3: CASSRTGVAFF

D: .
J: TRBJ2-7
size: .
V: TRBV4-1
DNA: TGCGCCAGCAGCCAGTTAAAAGCGGTTTCCTACGAGCAGTACTTC
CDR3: CASSQLKAVSYEQYF

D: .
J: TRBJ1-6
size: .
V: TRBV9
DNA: TGTGCCAGCAGCCCGAGCTTGGGTACGGATTCACCCCTCCACTTT
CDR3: CASSPSLGTDSPLHF

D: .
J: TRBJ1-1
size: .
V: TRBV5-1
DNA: TGCGCCAGCAGCTTGGCGGCGGACTTGAACACTGAAGCTTTCTTT
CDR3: CASSLAADLNTEAFF

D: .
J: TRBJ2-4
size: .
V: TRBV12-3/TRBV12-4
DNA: TGTGCCAGCAGTGGAGGGCGGAAAAACATTCAGTACTTC
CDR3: CASSGGRKNIQYF

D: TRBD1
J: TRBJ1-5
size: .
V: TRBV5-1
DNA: TGCGCCAGCAGCCTAGGGACAGACCAGACTAATCAGCCCCAGCATTTT
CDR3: CASSLGTDQTNQPQHF

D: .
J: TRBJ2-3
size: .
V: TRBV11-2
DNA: TGTGCCAGCAGCTTAGGAGGCCTTAGCACAGATACGCAGTATTTT
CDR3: CASSLGGLSTDTQYF

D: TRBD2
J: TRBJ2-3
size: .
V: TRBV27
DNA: TGTGCCAGCAACCCCCTAGCGGGGGGATTGAGGGCAGATACGCAGTATTTT
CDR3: CASNPLAGGLRADTQYF

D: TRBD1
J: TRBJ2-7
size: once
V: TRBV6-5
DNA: TGTGCCAGCAGGTTGAGGACAGGGGGCTACCACGAGCAGTACTTC
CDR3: CASRLRTGGYHEQYF

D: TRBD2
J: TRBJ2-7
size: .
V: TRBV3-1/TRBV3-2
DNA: TGTGCCAGCAGCCACGGGGGGTTAACCTCCTACGAGCAGTACTTC
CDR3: CASSHGGLTSYEQYF

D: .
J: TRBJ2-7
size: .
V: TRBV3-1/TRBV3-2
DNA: TGTGCCAGCAGCCGCCCTGCTGCAGCTTACTACGAGCAGTACTTC
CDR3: CASSRPAAAYYEQYF

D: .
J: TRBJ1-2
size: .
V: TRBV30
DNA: TGTGCCTGGAGTGTGGGTGGCCTCTATGGCTACACCTTC
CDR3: CAWSVGGLYGYTF

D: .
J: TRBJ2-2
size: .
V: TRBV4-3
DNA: TGCGCCAGCAGCCGGTCCTTGGGGCAGAACACCGGGGAGCTGTTTTTT
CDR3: CASSRSLGQNTGELFF

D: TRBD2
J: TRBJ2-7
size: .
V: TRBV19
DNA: TGTGCCAGTAGAGGACTAGCGGGGAACGAGCAGTACTTC
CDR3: CASRGLAGNEQYF

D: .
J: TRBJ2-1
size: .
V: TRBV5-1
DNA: TGCGCCAGCAGCTTGGGTCCCCGTGGAGCTTCCTACAATGAGCAGTTCTTC
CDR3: CASSLGPRGASYNEQFF

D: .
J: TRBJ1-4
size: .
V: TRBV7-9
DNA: TGTGCCAGCAGCCTCGGACAGCCAGAAAAACTGTTTTTT
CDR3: CASSLGQPEKLFF

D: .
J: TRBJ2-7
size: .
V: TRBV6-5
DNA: TGTGCCAGCAGCCTGGGCCACTCCTACGAGCAGTACTTC
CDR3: CASSLGHSYEQYF

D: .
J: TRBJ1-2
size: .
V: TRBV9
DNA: TGTGCCAGCAGCGTAGGGGCGGGGGCGGTTAATGGCTACACCTTC
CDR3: CASSVGAGAVNGYTF

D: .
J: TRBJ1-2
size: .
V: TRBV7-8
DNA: TGTGCCAGCAGCTTAGGAGGAGTCGTAGGCTACACCTTC
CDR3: CASSLGGVVGYTF

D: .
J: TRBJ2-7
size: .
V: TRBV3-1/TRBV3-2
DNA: TGTGCCAGCAGCCAAAGAGATTTAAACTACGAGCAGTACTTC
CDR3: CASSQRDLNYEQYF

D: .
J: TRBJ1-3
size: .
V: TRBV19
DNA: TGTGCCAGTAGTATGGGCGCAGGGGGAAACACCATATATTTT
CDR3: CASSMGAGGNTIYF

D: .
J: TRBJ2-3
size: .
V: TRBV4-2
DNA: TGTGCCAGCAGCCAAGAGCCGGGGGGCGGTACGCAGTATTTT
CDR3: CASSQEPGGGTQYF

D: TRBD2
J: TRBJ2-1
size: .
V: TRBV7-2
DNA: TGTGCCAGCAGCTTAGCTAGCGGGGGGGCTTTCGATGAGCAGTTCTTC
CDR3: CASSLASGGAFDEQFF

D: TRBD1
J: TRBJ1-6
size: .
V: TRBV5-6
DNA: TGTGCCAGCAGCAGATTGACAGGGATTGGTAATTCACCCCTCCACTTT
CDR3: CASSRLTGIGNSPLHF

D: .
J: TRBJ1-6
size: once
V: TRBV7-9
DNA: TGTGCCAGCAGCTTCCAGGCTTCACCCCTCCACTTT
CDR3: CASSFQASPLHF

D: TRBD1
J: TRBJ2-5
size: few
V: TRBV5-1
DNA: TGCGCCAGCAGCTTTGGGGACAGGGGTTGGGGAGGGTCTCAAGAGACCCAGTACTTC
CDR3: CASSFGDRGWGGSQETQYF

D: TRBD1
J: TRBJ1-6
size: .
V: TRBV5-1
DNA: TGCGCCAGCAGCCTCGCCGGGACAGGGACCACCGACCTCCACTTT
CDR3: CASSLAGTGTTDLHF

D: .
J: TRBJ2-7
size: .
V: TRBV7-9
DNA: TGTGCCAGCAGCCCCAGGGGGGCCTACGAGCAGTACTTC
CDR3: CASSPRGAYEQYF

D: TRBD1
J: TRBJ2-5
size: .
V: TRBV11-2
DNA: TGTGCCAGCAGCCCCTTAAGGGGGCCCCAAGAGACCCAGTACTTC
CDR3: CASSPLRGPQETQYF

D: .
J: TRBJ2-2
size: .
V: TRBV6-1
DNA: TGTGCCAGCAGTGGGAGGGGGATAACGGACACCGGGGAGCTGTTTTTT
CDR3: CASSGRGITDTGELFF

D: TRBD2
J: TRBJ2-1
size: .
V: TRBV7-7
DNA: TGTGCCAGCAGCTTAGGGGGACTAGCGGGGTTCAATGAGCAGTTCTTC
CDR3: CASSLGGLAGFNEQFF

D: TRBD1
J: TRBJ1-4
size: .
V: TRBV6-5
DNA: TGTGCCAGCCATACAGGGGGTGGTGAAAAACTGTTTTTT
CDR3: CASHTGGGEKLFF

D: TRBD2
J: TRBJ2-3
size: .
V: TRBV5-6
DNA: TGTGCCAGCAGCCGAGGGACTAGCGGGAAAGATACGCAGTATTTT
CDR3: CASSRGTSGKDTQYF

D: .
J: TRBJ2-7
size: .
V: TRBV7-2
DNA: TGTGCCAGCCTACTCAGTTCCGGCTACGAGCAGTACTTC
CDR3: CASLLSSGYEQYF